The TCR beta chain described here comes from a study of a mutant IDH1 vaccine in newly diagnosed glioma. Assay: immunoSEQ multiplex PCR; the TCRdb copy retains only in-frame clones and omits some. The sample lists 85,000 to 100,000 clones, 83% occurring once. The study's findings and limits: Most patients, 90% to 95%, showed vaccine-induced immune responses.

With regard to this clone: Its antigen remains unidentified.

The V and J ends lost 0 bases and 2 bases respectively, with 6 bases between them. In germline, CDR1 is SGHRS, CDR2 YFSETQ. The CDR3 is 14 residues long. Time point reported: baseline, week 1 (first vaccination visit). Treatment here: pre-vaccination baseline after standard-of-care therapy. Tumors from donors were new WHO grade 3 or 4 IDH1-mutant astrocytomas with ATRX loss. The chain joins TRBV5-1 to TRBJ2-1; D is ambiguous. The source was PBMCs, collected from a glioma patient treated with radiotherapy, temozolomide or both. The clonotype originates from a woman in her 50s with glioma. Here the CDR3 DNA reads TGCGCCAGCAGCTTGGCTTACACCTACAATGAGCAGTTCTTC. Translating it yields CASSLAYTYNEQFF.